This passage covers 30 T cell receptor beta chains from one sample sequenced in a study of CD8 T cells in cerebrospinal fluid in Alzheimer's disease (dated by TCRdb to the early 2020s). Receptors were amplified or captured by 10x single-cell sequencing. Sequenced using a NextSeq 550. One entry per CDR3 protein sequence results from the TCRdb reprocessing of the reads, with DNA left out. This sample's listing comprises around 1,200 distinct CDR3 sequences. Of the sample, approximately 8.6% is held by the ten largest clones. The material sequenced was cerebrospinal fluid. The source is a human donor in good health.

This chain joins TRBV6-5 and TRBJ2-3; TCRdb designates TRBD2, a call that cannot be tested without DNA. Germline V gives CDR1 MNHEY, CDR2 SVGAGI. The CDR3 loop spans 15 amino acids. This CDR3 is CASSSLAGGQDTQYF.

CDR3 in amino acids: CSATPFQAGVLNEQFF. The chain carries TRBV20-1 and TRBJ2-1; TCRdb indicates TRBD1, and absent DNA this call remains unverified. Germline V gene sequence: CDR1 DFQATT, CDR2 SNEGSKA (reference sequence). The CDR3 consists of 16 residues.

This clonotype is medium-sized (0.01 to 0.1%) by frequency. The chain has TRBV9 and TRBJ2-1; TCRdb's assignment of TRBD1 cannot be checked, as there is no DNA. Germline lookup yields CDR1 SGDLS and CDR2 YYNGEE. The CDR3 is made up of 15 amino acids. CDR3 in amino acids: CASSKEGYSYNEQFF.

The chain uses TRBV12-3 or TRBV12-4 and TRBJ1-5; the D call from TCRdb, TRBD1, cannot be confirmed without DNA. This CDR3 region has 15 residues. The CDR3 reads CASSLAGGKGQPQHF.

This clonotype is classed as medium-sized by frequency. The chain employs TRBV20-1 and TRBJ1-6; TCRdb indicates TRBD1, and absent DNA this call remains unverified. Germline V CDR1 and CDR2: DFQATT, SNEGSKA (reference sequence). The CDR3 has 14 residues. The CDR3 sequence is CSAPDRGARSPLHF.

This clonotype registers medium-sized by frequency. This chain connects TRBV5-8 to TRBJ2-2. Per the germline V gene, CDR1 is SGHTS and CDR2 is YDEGEE. The CDR3 is made up of 17 amino acids. CDR3 sequence reads: CASSWRSGSWDTGELFF.

This clonotype ranks as medium-sized in terms of frequency. The genes are TRBV11-3 and TRBJ2-5; TCRdb picks TRBD1, but there is no DNA to check that call. The CDR3 is made up of 13 amino acids. Looked up from germline, CDR1 is SGHNT and CDR2 is YENEEA. The CDR3 here is CASSLGTGRTQYF.

This clonotype counts as large by frequency. CDR3 loop: CASSEANTVYNQPQHF. V is TRBV6-1 and J is TRBJ1-5. The germline CDR1 and CDR2 sequences are MNHNS and SASEGT. The CDR3 is made up of 16 amino acids.

This clonotype is labeled large based on frequency. The V gene is TRBV28, the J gene TRBJ1-1; the TCRdb call, TRBD1, lacks DNA for checking. CDR1 is MDHEN, CDR2 SYDVKM, per germline. This CDR3 is built from 13 residues. This CDR3 is CASSLLGRPEAFF.

This clonotype ranks as large (0.1 to 1%) in terms of frequency. The rearrangement links TRBV4-3 to TRBJ2-3. Germline-derived CDR1 and CDR2 are LGHNA and YSLEER. CDR3 size: 13 residues. CDR3 in amino acids: CASSPSMADTQYF.

Measured by frequency, this clonotype is medium-sized. The rearrangement links TRBV14 to TRBJ2-5; the TCRdb D gene call, TRBD1, has no DNA to confirm it. The CDR3 loop spans 16 amino acids. The germline CDR1 and CDR2 sequences are SGHDN and FVKESK. CDR3: CASSRLTGGYQETQYF.

Considering frequency, this clonotype is medium-sized. The chain has TRBV15 and TRBJ2-4; TCRdb's D gene call, TRBD1, goes unchecked for lack of DNA. The CDR3 contains 15 residues. CDR1 is LNHNV and CDR2 is YYDKDF in the germline V gene (reference sequence). The CDR3 here is CATSRVDGGKNIQYF.

This clonotype counts as medium-sized by frequency. The chain couples TRBV7-4 to TRBJ1-5. The V gene's germline CDR1 is SGHVT and CDR2 SQSDAQ. CDR3 length: 15 amino acids. CDR3 sequence: CASILHEASNQPQHF.

This clonotype is deemed large by its frequency. The V gene is TRBV20-1, the J gene TRBJ2-6. The V gene's germline CDR1 is DFQATT and CDR2 SNEGSKA (reference sequence). The length of the CDR3 is 16 residues. CDR3 amino acids: CSARDPPGSGANVLTF.

Considering frequency, this clonotype is medium-sized. The chain has TRBV4-1 and TRBJ1-2; TCRdb's D call of TRBD1 is untestable without DNA. CDR1 is MGHRA and CDR2 is YSYEKL in the germline V gene. CDR3 length: 15 amino acids. The CDR3 sequence: CASSQDEQGSNGYTF.

This clonotype ranks as large in terms of frequency. This chain connects TRBV7-2 to TRBJ2-6; absent DNA, TCRdb's TRBD1 call cannot be checked. This CDR3 comprises 15 residues. From germline, CDR1 is SGHTA and CDR2 FQGNSA. The CDR3 loop is CASSWGGSGANVLTF.

According to its frequency, this clonotype is medium-sized. The chain links TRBV5-1 to TRBJ2-5. Germline lookup yields CDR1 SGHRS and CDR2 YFSETQ. This CDR3 region has 13 residues. The chain's CDR3 is CASSSQERKTQYF. Full variable domain (missing parts from reference TRBV5-1 and TRBJ2-5): KAGVTQTPRYLIKTRGQQVTLSCSPISGHRSVSWYQQTPGQGLQFLFEYFSETQRNKGNFPGRFSGRQFSNSRSEMNVSTLELGDSALYLCASSSQERKTQYFGPGTRLLVL.

According to its frequency, this clonotype is medium-sized. The rearrangement uses TRBV11-1 and TRBJ1-2. The V gene's germline CDR1 is SGHAT and CDR2 FQDESV (reference sequence). The CDR3 extends over 15 amino acids. The chain's CDR3 is CASSLTDGTNYGYTF.

This clonotype is classed as large (0.1 to 1%) by frequency. The rearrangement joins TRBV6-2 or TRBV6-3 to TRBJ2-1; there is no DNA to check the TCRdb D call of TRBD1. CDR1 and CDR2 from the germline V gene are MNHEY and SVGEGT. The CDR3 runs to 18 residues. The CDR3 loop is CASSYPTDGYTGHNEQFF.

This chain uses TRBV6-1 with TRBJ1-1. This CDR3 is 14 amino acids long. The germline gives CDR1 MNHNS, CDR2 SASEGT. This CDR3 is CASSGTFMNTEAFF.

This clonotype is classed as medium-sized (0.01 to 0.1%) by frequency. The chain couples TRBV28 to TRBJ1-4; the D call of TRBD1 rests on TCRdb alone, since no DNA is present to check it. CDR1 is MDHEN, CDR2 SYDVKM, per germline. The CDR3 is 14 residues long. The CDR3 loop reads CASSSGQGYEKLFF. Looking up the rest from reference TRBV28 and TRBJ1-4 gives the full variable domain: DVKVTQSSRYLVKRTGEKVFLECVQDMDHENMFWYRQDPGLGLRLIYFSYDVKMKEKGDIPEGYSVSREKKERFSLILESASTNQTSMYLCASSSGQGYEKLFFGSGTQLSVL.

This clonotype ranks as medium-sized (0.01 to 0.1%) in terms of frequency. This sequence joins TRBV5-1 and TRBJ2-1; as DNA is missing, the TRBD2 call by TCRdb cannot be tested. The CDR3 runs to 17 residues. Looked up from germline, CDR1 is SGHRS and CDR2 is YFSETQ. The CDR3 loop is CASSWGLAGPTVNEQFF.

In terms of frequency, this clonotype is large. The V and J genes are TRBV5-1 and TRBJ2-7; TCRdb outputs TRBD1, but without DNA this stays unchecked. The CDR3 loop spans 14 amino acids. The V gene's germline CDR1 is SGHRS and CDR2 YFSETQ. The CDR3 sequence is CASSFSTGTYEQYF.

This clonotype is deemed large (0.1 to 1%) by its frequency. The rearrangement links TRBV7-2 to TRBJ2-1. This CDR3 comprises 13 residues. The germline V gene has CDR1 SGHTA and CDR2 FQGNSA. The CDR3 reads CASSWGVRNEQFF. The variable domain in full, completed from reference TRBV7-2 and TRBJ2-1, reads GAGVSQSPSNKVTEKGKDVELRCDPISGHTALYWYRQSLGQGLEFLIYFQGNSAPDKSGLPSDRFSAERTGGSVSTLTIQRTQQEDSAVYLCASSWGVRNEQFFGPGTRLTVL.

Judged by frequency, this clonotype is medium-sized. This rearrangement joins TRBV12-3 or TRBV12-4 to TRBJ1-2. The CDR3 contains 12 residues. The CDR3 region is CASSSTGWGYTF.

This chain uses TRBV5-1 with TRBJ2-5. Germline loops: CDR1 SGHRS, CDR2 YFSETQ. This CDR3 has 12 residues. The CDR3 region is CASSSAQETQYF.

Frequency places this clonotype as medium-sized (0.01 to 0.1%). V and J are TRBV15 and TRBJ2-5; TCRdb picks TRBD2, but there is no DNA to check that call. The CDR3 covers 16 residues. Germline CDR1 LNHNV, CDR2 YYDKDF (reference sequence). The CDR3 is CATSRGTSGYQETQYF.

This clonotype ranks as medium-sized (0.01 to 0.1%) in terms of frequency. The gene calls are TRBV6-5 and TRBJ2-3; the TRBD2 assignment by TCRdb is unverifiable without DNA. CDR3 size: 12 residues. From germline, CDR1 is MNHEY and CDR2 SVGAGI. CDR3 region: CASTPGRDDQYF.

This clonotype is classed as medium-sized (0.01 to 0.1%) by frequency. The rearrangement uses TRBV7-2 and TRBJ2-3. CDR1 and CDR2 from the germline V gene are SGHTA and FQGNSA. The CDR3 has 14 amino acids. CDR3 region: CASSLVASTDTQYF.

Considering frequency, this clonotype is large. The genes are TRBV10-1 and TRBJ1-1; the TRBD1 assignment by TCRdb is unverifiable without DNA. This CDR3 comprises 16 residues. The V gene's germline CDR1 is WNHNN and CDR2 SYGVQD (reference sequence). The CDR3 reads CASSDTGGGVWGEAFF.